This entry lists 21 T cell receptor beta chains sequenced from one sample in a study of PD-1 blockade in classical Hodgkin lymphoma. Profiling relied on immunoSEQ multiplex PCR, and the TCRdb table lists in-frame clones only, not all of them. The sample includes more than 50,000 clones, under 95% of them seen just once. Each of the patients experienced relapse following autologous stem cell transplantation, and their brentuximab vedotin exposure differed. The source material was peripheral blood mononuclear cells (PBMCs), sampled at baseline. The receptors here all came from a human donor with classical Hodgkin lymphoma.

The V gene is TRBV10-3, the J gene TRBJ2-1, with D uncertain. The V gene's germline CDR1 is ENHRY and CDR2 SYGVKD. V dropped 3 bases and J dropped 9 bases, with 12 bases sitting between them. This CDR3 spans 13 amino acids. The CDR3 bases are TGTGCCATCAGTGATTCTTCCGCCGCTGAGCAGTTCTTC. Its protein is CAISDSSAAEQFF.

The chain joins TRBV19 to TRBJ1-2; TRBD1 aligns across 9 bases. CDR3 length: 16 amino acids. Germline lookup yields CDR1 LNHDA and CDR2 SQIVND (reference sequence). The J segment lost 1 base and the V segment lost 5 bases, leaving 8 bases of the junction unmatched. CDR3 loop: CASSSWTGEGNYGYTF. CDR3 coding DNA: TGTGCCAGTAGTTCGTGGACAGGGGAGGGTAACTATGGCTACACCTTC.

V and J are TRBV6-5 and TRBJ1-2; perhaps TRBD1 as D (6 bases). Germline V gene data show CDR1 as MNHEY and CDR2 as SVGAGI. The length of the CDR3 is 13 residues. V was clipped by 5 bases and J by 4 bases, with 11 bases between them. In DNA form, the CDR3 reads TGTGCCAGCAGTCCACAGGGTAGCTATGGCTACACCTTC. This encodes CASSPQGSYGYTF.

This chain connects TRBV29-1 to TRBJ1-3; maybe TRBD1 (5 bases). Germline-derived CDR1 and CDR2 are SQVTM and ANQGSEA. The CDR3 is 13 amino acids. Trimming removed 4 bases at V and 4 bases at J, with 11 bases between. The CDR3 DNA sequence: TGCAGCGTTGTCGGGGACCCAGGAAACACCATATATTTT. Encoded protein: CSVVGDPGNTIYF.

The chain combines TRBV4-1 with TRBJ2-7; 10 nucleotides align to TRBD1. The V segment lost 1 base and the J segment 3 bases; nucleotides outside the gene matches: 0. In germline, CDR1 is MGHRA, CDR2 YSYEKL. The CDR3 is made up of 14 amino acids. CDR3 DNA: TGCGCCAGCAGCCAAGGGGACAGGGGCTACGAGCAGTACTTC. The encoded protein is CASSQGDRGYEQYF.

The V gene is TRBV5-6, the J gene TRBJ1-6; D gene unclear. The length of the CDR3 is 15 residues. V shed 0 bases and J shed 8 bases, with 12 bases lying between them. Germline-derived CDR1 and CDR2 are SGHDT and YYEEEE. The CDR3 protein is CASSLVAPRDSPLHF. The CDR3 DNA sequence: TGTGCCAGCAGCTTGGTTGCGCCAAGGGATTCACCCCTCCACTTT.

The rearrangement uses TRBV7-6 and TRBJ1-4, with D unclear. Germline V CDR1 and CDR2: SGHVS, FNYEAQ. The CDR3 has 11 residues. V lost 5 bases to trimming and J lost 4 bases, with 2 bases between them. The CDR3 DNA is TGTGCCAGCAGCCATAATGAAAAACTGTTTTTT. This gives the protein CASSHNEKLFF.

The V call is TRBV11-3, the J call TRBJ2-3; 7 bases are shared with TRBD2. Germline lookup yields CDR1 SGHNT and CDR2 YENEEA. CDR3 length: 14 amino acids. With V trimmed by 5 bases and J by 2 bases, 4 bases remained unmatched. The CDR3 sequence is CASSRRGVTDTQYF. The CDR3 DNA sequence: TGTGCCAGCAGCCGACGGGGGGTCACAGATACGCAGTATTTT.

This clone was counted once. CDR3 DNA sequence: TGTGCCAGCAGCTTGGGCACAGCCTATGGCTACACCTTC. This encodes CASSLGTAYGYTF. The chain couples TRBV5-5 to TRBJ1-2; no clear D gene. Germline V gene lookup returns CDR1 SGHKS and CDR2 YYEKEE (reference sequence). V was shortened by 0 bases and J by 4 bases, with 7 bases between the two germline ends. This CDR3 has 13 residues.

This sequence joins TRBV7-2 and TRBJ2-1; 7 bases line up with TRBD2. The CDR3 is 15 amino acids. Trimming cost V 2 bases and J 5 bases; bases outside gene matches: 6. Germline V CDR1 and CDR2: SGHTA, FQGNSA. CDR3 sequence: CASSLRSGTDNEQFF. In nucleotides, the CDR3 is TGTGCCAGCAGCTTAAGAAGCGGGACTGACAATGAGCAGTTCTTC.

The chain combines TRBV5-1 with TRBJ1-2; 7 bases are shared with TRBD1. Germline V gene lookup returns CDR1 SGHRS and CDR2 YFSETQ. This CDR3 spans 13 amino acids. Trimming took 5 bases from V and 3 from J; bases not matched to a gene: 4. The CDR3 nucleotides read TGCGCCAGCAGTTCAACAGGGGACTATGGCTACACCTTC. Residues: CASSSTGDYGYTF.

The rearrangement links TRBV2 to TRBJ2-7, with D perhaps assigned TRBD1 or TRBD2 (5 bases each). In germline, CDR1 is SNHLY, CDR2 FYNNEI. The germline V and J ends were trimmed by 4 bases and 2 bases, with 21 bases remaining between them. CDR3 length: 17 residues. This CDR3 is CASSGLEGTRPPYEQYF. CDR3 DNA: TGTGCCAGCAGTGGGTTAGAGGGGACCAGGCCACCCTACGAGCAGTACTTC.

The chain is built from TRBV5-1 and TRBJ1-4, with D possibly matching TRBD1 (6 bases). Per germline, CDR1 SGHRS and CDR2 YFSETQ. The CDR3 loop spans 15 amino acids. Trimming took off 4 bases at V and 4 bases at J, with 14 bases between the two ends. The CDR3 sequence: CASSNQGGDNEKLFF. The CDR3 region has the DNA TGCGCCAGCAGCAACCAAGGGGGGGATAATGAAAAACTGTTTTTT.

The CDR3 here is CASSQSPDGPYGYTF. As DNA, the CDR3 is TGCGCCAGCAGTCAATCCCCTGACGGACCCTATGGCTACACCTTC. The chain couples TRBV23-1 to TRBJ1-2; D ambiguous. TRBV23-1 is treated as an ORF (open reading frame) with a function not yet certain. V lost 0 bases and J 4 bases, leaving 12 bases between the germline ends. The CDR3 runs 15 residues.

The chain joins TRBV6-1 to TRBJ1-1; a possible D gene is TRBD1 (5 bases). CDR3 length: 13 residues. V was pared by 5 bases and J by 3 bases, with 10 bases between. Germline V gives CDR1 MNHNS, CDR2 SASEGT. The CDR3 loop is CASSSGGDTEAFF. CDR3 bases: TGTGCCAGCAGTTCGGGAGGGGACACTGAAGCTTTCTTT.

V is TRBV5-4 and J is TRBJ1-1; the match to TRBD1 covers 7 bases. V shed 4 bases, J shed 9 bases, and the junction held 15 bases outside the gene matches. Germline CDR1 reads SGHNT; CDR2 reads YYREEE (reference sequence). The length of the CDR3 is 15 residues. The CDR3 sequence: CASSPTPGQTDQAFF. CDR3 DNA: TGTGCCAGCAGCCCAACTCCGGGACAGACGGACCAAGCTTTCTTT.

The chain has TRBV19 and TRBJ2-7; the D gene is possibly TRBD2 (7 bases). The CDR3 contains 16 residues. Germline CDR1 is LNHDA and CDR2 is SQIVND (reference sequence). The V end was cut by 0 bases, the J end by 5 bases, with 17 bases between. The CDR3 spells CASSIDGGGPLDEQYF. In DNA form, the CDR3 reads TGTGCCAGTAGTATAGATGGCGGGGGCCCCCTGGACGAGCAGTACTTC.

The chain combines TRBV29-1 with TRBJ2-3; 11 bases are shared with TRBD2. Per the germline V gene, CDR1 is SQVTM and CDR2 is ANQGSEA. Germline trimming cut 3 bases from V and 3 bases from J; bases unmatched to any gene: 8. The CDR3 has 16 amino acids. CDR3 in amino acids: CSVDGTSGGVTDTQYF. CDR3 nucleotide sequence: TGCAGCGTTGACGGGACTAGCGGCGGGGTAACAGATACGCAGTATTTT.

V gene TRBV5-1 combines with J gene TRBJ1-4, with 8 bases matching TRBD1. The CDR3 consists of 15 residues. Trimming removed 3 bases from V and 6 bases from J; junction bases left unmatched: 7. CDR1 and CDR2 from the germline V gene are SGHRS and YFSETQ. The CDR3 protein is CASSSQGARDEKLFF. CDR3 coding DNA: TGCGCCAGCAGCTCGCAGGGGGCTAGGGATGAAAAACTGTTTTTT. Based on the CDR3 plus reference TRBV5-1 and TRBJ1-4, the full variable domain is KAGVTQTPRYLIKTRGQQVTLSCSPISGHRSVSWYQQTPGQGLQFLFEYFSETQRNKGNFPGRFSGRQFSNSRSEMNVSTLELGDSALYLCASSSQGARDEKLFFGSGTQLSVL.

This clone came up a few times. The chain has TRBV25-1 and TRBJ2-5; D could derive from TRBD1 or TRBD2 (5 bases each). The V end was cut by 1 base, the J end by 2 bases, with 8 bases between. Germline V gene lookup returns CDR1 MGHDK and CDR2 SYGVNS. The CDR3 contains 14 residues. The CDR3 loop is CASSEWDGQETQYF. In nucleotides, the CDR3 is TGTGCCAGCAGTGAATGGGACGGGCAAGAGACCCAGTACTTC.

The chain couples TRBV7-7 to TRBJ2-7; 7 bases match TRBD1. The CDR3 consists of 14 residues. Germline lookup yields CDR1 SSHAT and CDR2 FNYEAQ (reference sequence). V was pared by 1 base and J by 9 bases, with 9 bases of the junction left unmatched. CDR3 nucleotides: TGTGCCAGCAGCTTAGAACCCAACAGGGGCGGGCAGTACTTC. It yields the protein CASSLEPNRGGQYF.